This T cell receptor (beta chain) stems from a study of cytomegalovirus exposure and HLA in healthy donors. Overall study context: The study placed approximately 81% of its approximately 380 genotyped donors in the Caucasian-associated ancestry cluster. Broader study findings: Among TCR beta chains, those listed as cytomegalovirus-associated numbered over 150. In a later analysis, across HLA loci, associated TCR counts were highest for DRB1, lowest for HLA-C.

Germline values: CDR1 SGHTA, CDR2 FQGTGA. V was pared by 3 bases and J by 2 bases, with 13 bases of the junction left unmatched. The CDR3 is made up of 17 amino acids. The PCR made use of 60 Vbeta and 13 Jbeta primers. As processed by the authors: In a later analysis, 70 million to 80 million unique TCR beta chains included roughly 11 million shared by two or more donors. Profiled with immunoSEQ multiplex PCR; TCRdb holds only in-frame clones, not every one. The V and J calls and the clone size are those of that table, but D and trimming were determined from the DNA. Seen here are some 71,000 clones, 70% to 80% observed once, and the top ten hold more than 9.5%. Comment on this clone: Antigen unknown.

The TCR sequence derives from a woman between 50 and 59 years old in good health and CMV-seropositive. The sample consisted of PBMCs. This chain links TRBV7-3 with TRBJ2-7; 7 nucleotides line up with TRBD2. CDR3 in DNA: TGTGCCAGCAGCTTTGGGGACCCGGCTAGCGGCGCCTACGAGCAGTACTTC. Its translation is CASSFGDPASGAYEQYF.